The 21 T cell receptor beta chains reported below all come from one sample, sequenced in a study of shared clonotypes between healthy human individuals. It was CD45RO-negative cells, positively selected for CCR7, that made up naive CD8 cells, with terminally differentiated effector memory CD45RA+ cells excluded. Assay used: immunoSEQ multiplex PCR; TCRdb lists only in-frame clones, some missing. The sample carries about 650,000 clones, just under 97% recorded once. Sequenced input: naive CD8+ T cells sorted from blood. These TCRs come from a woman in her twenties or thirties in good health.

V is TRBV18 and J is TRBJ2-2; 12 bases fit TRBD2. J gave up 0 bases and V 6 bases, and 8 bases lay outside the gene matches. The germline CDR1 and CDR2 sequences are KGHSH and LQKENI. The CDR3 extends over 18 amino acids. The CDR3 DNA sequence: TGTGCCAGCTCGGGAGGACTAGCGGGGCCCGCGAACACCGGGGAGCTGTTTTTT. Amino acid sequence: CASSGGLAGPANTGELFF.

The chain is built from TRBV7-9 and TRBJ2-3; the D is unclear. The CDR3 is 14 amino acids. Trimming stripped 7 bases from V and 2 bases from J, with 13 bases between. CDR1 and CDR2 (germline): SEHNR, FQNEAQ (reference sequence). CDR3 residues: CASIWATATDTQYF. In nucleotides, the CDR3 is TGTGCCAGCATCTGGGCGACGGCCACAGATACGCAGTATTTT. The full variable domain, with the rest looked up from reference TRBV7-9 and TRBJ2-3, is DTGVSQNPRHKITKRGQNVTFRCDPISEHNRLYWYRQTLGQGPEFLTYFQNEAQLEKSRLLSDRFSAERPKGSFSTLEIQRTEQGDSAMYLCASIWATATDTQYFGPGTRLTVL.

This chain uses TRBV27 with TRBJ2-1, with 9 bases lining up with TRBD1. This CDR3 contains 15 residues. Germline loops: CDR1 MNHEY, CDR2 SMNVEV (reference sequence). V shed 6 bases, J shed 3 bases, and the junction held 6 bases outside the gene matches. The CDR3 protein is CASRDGTGNYNEQFF. CDR3 nucleotides: TGTGCCAGCAGGGACGGGACAGGGAACTACAATGAGCAGTTCTTC.

The chain employs TRBV19 and TRBJ1-1, with a possible D match to TRBD1 (5 bases). The CDR3 runs 16 residues. Germline V lookup: CDR1 LNHDA, CDR2 SQIVND (reference sequence). V was clipped by 1 base and J by 1 base, with 13 bases between them. The CDR3 region is CASSIGQGDWNTEAFF. CDR3 nucleotides: TGTGCCAGTAGTATAGGTCAGGGTGATTGGAACACTGAAGCTTTCTTT.

This chain links TRBV5-6 with TRBJ2-3; D not certain. CDR3 length: 12 residues. V lost 1 base, J lost 4 bases, and 4 bases lay in between. CDR1 is SGHDT, CDR2 YYEEEE, per germline. CDR3 DNA: TGTGCCAGCAGCTTGCTTCCAGATACGCAGTATTTT. The encoded protein is CASSLLPDTQYF.

The V call is TRBV28, the J call TRBJ2-3, with TRBD2 matching 10 bases. Germline values: CDR1 MDHEN, CDR2 SYDVKM. This CDR3 is built from 14 residues. Trimming removed 7 bases from V and 1 base from J; junction bases left unmatched: 2. The CDR3 nucleotides are TGTGCCAGCACGGGGACTAGCGGCACAGATACGCAGTATTTT. The encoded protein is CASTGTSGTDTQYF.

In this sample, this clone turned up once. One end of the junction varies from germline; a read error may be responsible. The chain links TRBV10-3 to TRBJ2-3, with 10 positions matching TRBD1. Germline lookup yields CDR1 ENHRY and CDR2 SYGVKD. The CDR3 spans 13 residues. The CDR3 is CASGTGDTGTQYF. The CDR3 DNA reads as TGTGCCAGTGGGACAGGGGATACAGGTACGCAGTATTTT.

This chain's CDR3 is CASRWGQNLPRESGNTIYF. As DNA, the CDR3 is TGTGCCAGTCGTTGGGGACAGAATCTTCCTAGAGAATCTGGAAACACCATATATTTT. This chain links TRBV28 with TRBJ1-3, with TRBD1 matching 7 bases. The CDR3 spans 19 residues. The trim removed 9 bases at V and 1 base at J, leaving 21 bases unmatched. Germline loops: CDR1 MDHEN, CDR2 SYDVKM.

The CDR3 nucleotides read TGTGCCAGCAGCACTAGCGGGGTCCAAGAGACCCAGTACTTC. It is translated as CASSTSGVQETQYF. The chain links TRBV7-9 to TRBJ2-5, with 10 bases fitting TRBD2. Germline CDR1 is SEHNR and CDR2 is FQNEAQ (reference sequence). The CDR3 length is 14 residues. V lost 5 bases to trimming and J lost 1 base; unmatched junction nucleotides: 1.

The V and J genes are TRBV15 and TRBJ2-1, with 12 bases lining up with TRBD2. J was trimmed by 7 bases and V by 8 bases; bases with no gene match: 6. The CDR3 is 14 amino acids. Germline CDR1 is LNHNV and CDR2 is YYDKDF (reference sequence). DNA of the CDR3: TGTGCCACCCTGGGACTAGCGGGTTCGAATGAGCAGTTCTTC. This translates into CATLGLAGSNEQFF.

The CDR3 loop is CASSLEVPPGFQYF. In DNA, the CDR3 is TGTGCCAGCAGTTTAGAGGTACCCCCAGGTTTCCAGTACTTC. The chain recombines TRBV27 with TRBJ2-5; D gene ambiguous. The CDR3 totals 14 residues. CDR1 and CDR2 from the germline V gene are MNHEY and SMNVEV (reference sequence). The V end lost 2 bases, the J end lost 10 bases, and 17 bases lay between the germline ends.

The chain uses TRBV5-1 and TRBJ1-1; D is possibly TRBD1 (5 bases). Between the trimmed V and J ends, which lost 4 bases and 1 base, there was a span of 11 bases. CDR3 length: 14 residues. Germline V gene data show CDR1 as SGHRS and CDR2 as YFSETQ. This CDR3 reads CASSLRTQNTEAFF. CDR3 in DNA: TGCGCCAGCAGCCTTCGGACACAGAACACTGAAGCTTTCTTT.

This chain joins TRBV7-9 and TRBJ1-3; D is uncertain. The CDR3 has 15 residues. CDR1 and CDR2 from the germline V gene are SEHNR and FQNEAQ (reference sequence). Trimming stripped 3 bases from V and 0 bases from J, with 9 bases between. The CDR3 spells CASSLSSSSGNTIYF. The CDR3 region has the DNA TGTGCCAGCAGCTTGTCCTCCAGCTCTGGAAACACCATATATTTT.

CDR3 amino acids: CASSGSLSAYEQYF. In nucleotides, the CDR3 is TGTGCCAGCAGCGGGAGCCTAAGTGCCTACGAGCAGTACTTC. This chain links TRBV13 with TRBJ2-7; possible D gene TRBD2, 5 bases. Trimming left V 5 bases short and J 2 bases short, with 13 bases between. Germline V gives CDR1 PRHDT, CDR2 FYEKMQ (reference sequence). The CDR3 is 14 amino acids.

The chain couples TRBV7-8 to TRBJ2-7; 11 positions match TRBD2. The germline V gene encodes CDR1 SGHVS and CDR2 FQNEAQ. J gave up 3 bases and V 4 bases, and 5 bases lay outside the gene matches. The CDR3 covers 15 residues. CDR3 sequence: CASSSTGTSGYEQYF. In DNA form, the CDR3 reads TGTGCCAGCAGCTCTACCGGGACTAGCGGCTACGAGCAGTACTTC. Combining the CDR3 with reference TRBV7-8 and TRBJ2-7 gives the whole variable domain GAGVSQSPRYKVAKRGQDVALRCDPISGHVSLFWYQQALGQGPEFLTYFQNEAQLDKSGLPSDRFFAERPEGSVSTLKIQRTQQEDSAVYLCASSSTGTSGYEQYFGPGTRLTVT.

DNA for the CDR3: TGCAGCGTTACTGGGGCGGACACCGGGGAGCTGTTTTTT. Its protein is CSVTGADTGELFF. The chain links TRBV29-1 to TRBJ2-2, with D tentatively TRBD1 (5 bases). This CDR3 is 13 amino acids long. V lost 5 bases, J lost 3 bases, and 10 bases lay in between. CDR1 is SQVTM and CDR2 is ANQGSEA in the germline V gene.

The chain employs TRBV30 and TRBJ2-1; D gene uncertain. The germline CDR1 and CDR2 sequences are GTSNPN and SVGIG (reference sequence). CDR3 size: 14 residues. Trimming left V 0 bases short and J 0 bases short, with 6 bases between. CDR3 region: CAWSVIGSYNEQFF. For the CDR3, the DNA is TGTGCCTGGAGTGTAATTGGCTCCTACAATGAGCAGTTCTTC.

V gene TRBV6-6 combines with J gene TRBJ2-2, with D unresolved. Trimming cost V 0 bases and J 3 bases, with 8 bases left between them. Germline CDR1 and CDR2: MNHNY and SVGAGI (reference sequence). The CDR3 totals 15 residues. The CDR3 DNA is TGTGCCAGCAGTTACTCGAACACTGACACCGGGGAGCTGTTTTTT. Translating gives CASSYSNTDTGELFF.

This chain connects TRBV5-5 to TRBJ2-7, with D possibly matching TRBD2 (5 bases). V lost 7 bases to trimming and J lost 7 bases, with 12 bases between them. The CDR3 has 11 amino acids. Looked up from germline, CDR1 is SGHKS and CDR2 is YYEKEE (reference sequence). The CDR3 spells CASGERGEQYF. As DNA, the CDR3 is TGTGCCAGCGGGGAGCGTGGGGAGCAGTACTTC.

This clone was counted a single time. The genes are TRBV4-1 and TRBJ1-5; D is uncertain. Germline V lookup: CDR1 MGHRA, CDR2 YSYEKL. The CDR3 contains 15 residues. Deletions cut 4 bases from V and 0 bases from J, with 10 bases between. CDR3 region: CASSLKSYSNQPQHF. The CDR3 DNA is TGCGCCAGCAGCCTAAAGTCTTATAGCAATCAGCCCCAGCATTTT.

This clone was recorded only once. The chain is built from TRBV6-4 and TRBJ2-3; unclear D gene. This CDR3 has 13 amino acids. Germline V gene data show CDR1 as MRHNA and CDR2 as SNTAGT. Trimming pared 1 base from V and 7 bases from J, leaving 9 bases between. CDR3 in amino acids: CASSDYPTYTQYF. For the CDR3, the DNA is TGTGCCAGCAGTGACTATCCTACTTATACGCAGTATTTT.